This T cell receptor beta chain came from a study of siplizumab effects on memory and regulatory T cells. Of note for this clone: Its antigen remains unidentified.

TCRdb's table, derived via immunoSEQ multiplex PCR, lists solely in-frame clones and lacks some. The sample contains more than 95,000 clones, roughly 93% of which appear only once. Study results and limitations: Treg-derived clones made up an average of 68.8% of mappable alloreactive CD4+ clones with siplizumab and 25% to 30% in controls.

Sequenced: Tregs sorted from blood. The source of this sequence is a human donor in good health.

CDR3 DNA: TGTGCCAGCAGCTCCAGACTGAATCGGACCGGGGAGCTGTTTTTT. Translated, it gives CASSSRLNRTGELFF. This chain links TRBV7-2 with TRBJ2-2, with D uncertain. Trimming shortened V by 4 bases and J by 5 bases, and 14 bases separated the two germline ends. The germline CDR1 and CDR2 sequences are SGHTA and FQGNSA. The CDR3 covers 15 residues. The full variable domain, completed using reference TRBV7-2 and TRBJ2-2, is GAGVSQSPSNKVTEKGKDVELRCDPISGHTALYWYRQSLGQGLEFLIYFQGNSAPDKSGLPSDRFSAERTGGSVSTLTIQRTQQEDSAVYLCASSSRLNRTGELFFGEGSRLTVL.